What follows is one TCR beta chain and its context. In the authors' workflow: From reference gene primer amplification, estimates of nucleated cell counts were derived. TCRdb keeps only in-frame clones here, not all; method: immunoSEQ multiplex PCR. The V and J calls and clone size come from that table; D and trimming were worked out from the DNA. The profile shows 250,000 to 300,000 clones, approximately 89% of them singletons. The sample comes from a study of blood T cell repertoires in COVID-19. The wider study: The analysed material was cDNA or gDNA that came from T cells, B-cell-depleted T cells, or PBMCs.

The CDR3 spans 18 residues. V was clipped by 0 bases and J by 0 bases; unmatched bases: 9. The germline CDR1 and CDR2 sequences are LGHNA and YNFKEQ. The TCR originated in a woman aged 25 to 39 with COVID-19, enrolled during active disease. The sample consisted of peripheral blood. J is TRBJ1-2 and V is TRBV4-2; 8 nucleotides match TRBD1. CDR3 amino acids: CASSQDPTGVMTNYGYTF. The CDR3 nucleotides are TGTGCCAGCAGCCAAGACCCGACAGGGGTAATGACTAACTATGGCTACACCTTC.